This T cell receptor beta chain comes out of a study of early T cells in non-severe SARS-CoV-2 infection. TCRdb processed the 5' RACE reads anew with MiXCR; each CDR3 protein has one entry. The data contain about 67,000 distinct CDR3 sequences, 9.5% to 13% of them singletons. The CDR3 has 13 residues. Trimming took off 3 bases at V and 1 base at J, with 10 bases between the two ends. Germline CDR1 and CDR2: SQVTM and ANQGSEA. This clonotype was seen a handful of times. The sequenced sample was whole blood. The clonotype originates from an adult who was a healthcare worker with PCR-confirmed SARS-CoV-2 infection or an uninfected control (not recorded which). This chain connects TRBV29-1 to TRBJ2-7; either TRBD1 or TRBD2 may supply D (5 bases each). The CDR3 nucleotides read TGCAGCGTTGACGTGAGGGGTTCCTACGAGCAGTACTTC. Amino acid sequence: CSVDVRGSYEQYF.